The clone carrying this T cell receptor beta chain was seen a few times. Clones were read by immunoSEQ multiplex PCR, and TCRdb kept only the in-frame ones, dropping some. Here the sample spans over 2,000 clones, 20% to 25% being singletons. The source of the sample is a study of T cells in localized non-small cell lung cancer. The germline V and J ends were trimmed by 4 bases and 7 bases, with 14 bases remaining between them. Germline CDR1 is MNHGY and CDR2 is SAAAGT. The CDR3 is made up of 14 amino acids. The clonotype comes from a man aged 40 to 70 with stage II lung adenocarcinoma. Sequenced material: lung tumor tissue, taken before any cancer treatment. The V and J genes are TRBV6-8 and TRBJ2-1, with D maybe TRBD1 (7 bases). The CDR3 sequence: CASSSPQGGNEQFF. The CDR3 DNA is TGTGCCAGCAGTTCCCCCCAGGGGGGTAATGAGCAGTTCTTC.